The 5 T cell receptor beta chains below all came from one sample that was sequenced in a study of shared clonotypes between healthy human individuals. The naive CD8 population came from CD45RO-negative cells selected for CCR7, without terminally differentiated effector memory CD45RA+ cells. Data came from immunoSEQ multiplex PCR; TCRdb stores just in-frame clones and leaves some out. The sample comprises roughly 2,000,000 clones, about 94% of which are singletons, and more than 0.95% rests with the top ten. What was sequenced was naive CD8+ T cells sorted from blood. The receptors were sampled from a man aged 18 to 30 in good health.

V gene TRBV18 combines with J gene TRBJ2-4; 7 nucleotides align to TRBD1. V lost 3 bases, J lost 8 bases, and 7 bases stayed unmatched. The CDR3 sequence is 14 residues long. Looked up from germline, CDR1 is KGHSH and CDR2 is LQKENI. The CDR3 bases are TGTGCCAGCTCACCGGGACAGCCAGGGGACATTCAGTACTTC. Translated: CASSPGQPGDIQYF.

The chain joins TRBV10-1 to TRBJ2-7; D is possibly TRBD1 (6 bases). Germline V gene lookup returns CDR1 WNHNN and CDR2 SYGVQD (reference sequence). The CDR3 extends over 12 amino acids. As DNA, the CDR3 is TGCGCAGTCAGGGGCGTAGCCTACGAGCAGTACTTC. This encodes CAVRGVAYEQYF.

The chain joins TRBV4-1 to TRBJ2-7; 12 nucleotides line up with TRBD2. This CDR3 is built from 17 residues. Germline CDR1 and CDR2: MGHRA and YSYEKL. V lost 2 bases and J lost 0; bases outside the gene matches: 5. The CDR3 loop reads CASSQKGLAGSSYEQYF. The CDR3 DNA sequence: TGCGCCAGCAGCCAAAAGGGACTAGCGGGCAGCTCCTACGAGCAGTACTTC.

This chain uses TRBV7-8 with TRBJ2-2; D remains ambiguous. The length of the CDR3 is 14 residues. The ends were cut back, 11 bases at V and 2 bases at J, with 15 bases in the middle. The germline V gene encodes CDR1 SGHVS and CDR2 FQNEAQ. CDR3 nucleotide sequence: TGTGCCGATTCTCCGAATTTAAACACCGGGGAGCTGTTTTTT. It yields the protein CADSPNLNTGELFF.

The CDR3 DNA reads TGTGCCAGCAGCCATAAGGGACTAGCGGGTTTAGAGCAGTTCTTC. It codes for CASSHKGLAGLEQFF. The rearrangement links TRBV14 to TRBJ2-1; 12 nucleotides match TRBD2. Trimming at V came to 3 bases and at J to 10 bases, leaving 7 bases not matched to a gene. This CDR3 contains 15 residues. Germline V gives CDR1 SGHDN, CDR2 FVKESK.